The next 27 T cell receptor beta chains were all read from a single sample in a study of neurological immune-mediated disorders. In TCRdb, the 5' RACE reads were re-called with MiXCR into one record per CDR3 protein. This sample carries about 70,000 distinct CDR3 sequences, more than 3% of them seen once, and the ten largest clones take approximately 4.7%. Material: PBMCs. The source is a woman aged 45-60 years with multiple sclerosis.

This clonotype was picked up many times. J is TRBJ1-3 and V is TRBV5-1; D call uncertain. The V end lost 0 bases, the J end lost 1 base, and 8 bases lay between the germline ends. The CDR3 spans 15 residues. Germline CDR1 SGHRS, CDR2 YFSETQ. CDR3: CASSLVAASGNTIYF. DNA of the CDR3: TGCGCCAGCAGCTTGGTGGCAGCTTCTGGAAACACCATATATTTT.

Many counts were recorded for this clonotype. The CDR3 spells CASSRTSGRVNEQFF. In nucleotides, the CDR3 is TGTGCCAGTAGCAGGACTAGCGGGCGGGTGAATGAGCAGTTCTTC. The chain combines TRBV19 with TRBJ2-1, with 11 bases that match TRBD2. V lost 6 bases, J lost 7 bases, and 8 bases stayed unmatched. Germline V gene data show CDR1 as LNHDA and CDR2 as SQIVND (reference sequence). The CDR3 length is 15 residues. The complete variable domain, with remaining parts taken from reference TRBV19 and TRBJ2-1, reads DGGITQSPKYLFRKEGQNVTLSCEQNLNHDAMYWYRQDPGQGLRLIYYSQIVNDFQKGDIAEGYSVSREKKESFPLTVTSAQKNPTAFYLCASSRTSGRVNEQFFGPGTRLTVL.

This clonotype appeared many times. This chain joins TRBV6-2 or TRBV6-3 and TRBJ2-1; D is ambiguous. This CDR3 contains 14 residues. The germline V gene has CDR1 MNHEY and CDR2 SVGEGT. V shed 6 bases and J shed 4 bases, with 13 bases lying between them. The CDR3 sequence: CASSQRNAYNEQFF. CDR3 sequence (DNA): TGTGCCAGCAGCCAACGGAATGCGTACAATGAGCAGTTCTTC.

This clonotype was recorded a few times. V and J are TRBV6-2 or TRBV6-3 and TRBJ2-7; TRBD2 agrees at 7 bases. Germline lookup yields CDR1 MNHEY and CDR2 SVGEGT. CDR3 size: 14 residues. V lost 9 bases and J lost 1; bases outside the gene matches: 9. Here the CDR3 reads CASSRGIPSYEQYV. The CDR3 DNA reads as TGTGCCAGTTCGCGGGGGATACCTTCCTACGAGCAGTACGTC.

At least ten counts were recorded for this clonotype. The chain combines TRBV20-1 with TRBJ2-7; no clear D. Germline lookup yields CDR1 DFQATT and CDR2 SNEGSKA (reference sequence). This CDR3 contains 15 residues. V gave up 0 bases and J gave up 7 bases, with 19 bases separating them. CDR3 bases: TGCAGTGCTAGAGAGTCGTGGGCGCAGGTGAGGGAGCAGTACTTC. Its protein product is CSARESWAQVREQYF.

For this clonotype: A much larger clone lies one base from this, so it may be a read error. The J gene is TRBJ2-3, the V gene TRBV3-1; D remains unclear. With 3 bases removed from V and 5 bases from J, the gap between germline ends came to 3 bases. CDR1 is LGHDT and CDR2 is YNNKEL in the germline V gene (reference sequence). The CDR3 contains 11 residues. CDR3 DNA sequence: TGTGCCAGCAGCCACCTAGATACGCAGTATTTT. Its protein product is CASSHLDTQYF.

Points on this clonotype: A clone one base away is much larger, so this may be a read error. The V call is TRBV6-5, the J call TRBJ1-1, with 7 nucleotides matching TRBD1. Germline values: CDR1 MNHEY, CDR2 SVGAGI. This CDR3 comprises 14 residues. J lost 0 bases, V lost 5 bases, and 3 bases had no gene match. Here the CDR3 reads CASSNGTVNTEAFF. CDR3 coding DNA: TGTGCCAGCAGTAACGGGACAGTGAACACTGAAGCTTTCTTT.

This clonotype was detected ten times or more. The rearrangement joins TRBV28 to TRBJ2-7, with D uncertain. Germline CDR1 is MDHEN and CDR2 is SYDVKM. The CDR3 sequence is 12 residues long. Trimming pared 6 bases from V and 4 bases from J, leaving 10 bases between. CDR3 region: CASSPHGYEQYV. The DNA of the CDR3 is TGTGCCAGCAGCCCGCACGGGTACGAGCAGTACGTC.

By share, this clonotype ranks as medium-sized. The chain joins TRBV7-9 to TRBJ2-2, with a tentative D call TRBD2 (5 bases). Germline values: CDR1 SEHNR, CDR2 FQNEAQ (reference sequence). The V gene lost 4 bases and the J gene lost 3 bases, with 9 bases spanning the gap. This CDR3 has 14 amino acids. CDR3 sequence: CASSSGLDTGELFF. As DNA, the CDR3 is TGTGCCAGCAGCTCAGGACTCGACACCGGGGAGCTGTTTTTT.

This clonotype was counted many times. The rearrangement uses TRBV6-5 and TRBJ2-5; D uncertain. Germline CDR1 MNHEY, CDR2 SVGAGI. This CDR3 is built from 14 residues. V lost 2 bases to trimming and J lost 0 bases, with 7 bases between them. The CDR3 DNA reads TGTGCCAGCAGTTACGGATCGAACCAAGAGACCCAGTACTTC. Protein product: CASSYGSNQETQYF.

This clonotype has just a few counts. The chain links TRBV18 to TRBJ1-1; D is undetermined. The length of the CDR3 is 14 residues. Germline lookup yields CDR1 KGHSH and CDR2 LQKENI. Deletions cut 3 bases from V and 4 bases from J, with 12 bases between. CDR3 in amino acids: CASSPQTWGTEAFF. The CDR3 coding sequence is TGTGCCAGCTCACCTCAGACATGGGGCACTGAAGCTTTCTTT.

As for this clonotype: Just one base apart from a much larger clone, this may be a read error. The gene calls are TRBV5-1 and TRBJ1-4; the D gene is possibly TRBD1 (6 bases). Deletions cut 4 bases from V and 2 bases from J, with 18 bases between. Germline CDR1 is SGHRS and CDR2 is YFSETQ. CDR3 size: 17 residues. The CDR3 DNA is TGCGCCAGCAGCCCCCTGGCGGGGGCGACGACTAATGAAAAACTGTTTTTT. It translates to CASSPLAGATTNEKLFF.

This clonotype was detected ten times or more. The rearrangement links TRBV5-1 to TRBJ2-3, with D hard to call. The CDR3 length is 14 residues. Germline V gene sequence: CDR1 SGHRS, CDR2 YFSETQ. Trimming took 4 bases from V and 2 from J, leaving 11 bases between them. CDR3 DNA: TGCGCCAGCAGCGTAACCCAGGCCACAGATACGCAGTATTTT. It is translated as CASSVTQATDTQYF. The variable domain in full, with the rest retrieved from reference TRBV5-1 and TRBJ2-3, is KAGVTQTPRYLIKTRGQQVTLSCSPISGHRSVSWYQQTPGQGLQFLFEYFSETQRNKGNFPGRFSGRQFSNSRSEMNVSTLELGDSALYLCASSVTQATDTQYFGPGTRLTVL.

This clonotype has a count of ten or more. CDR3 in DNA: TGCAGCGTTATAGTTCGGAGTGATACGCAGTATTTT. Protein: CSVIVRSDTQYF. The rearrangement links TRBV29-1 to TRBJ2-3, with D unclear. Germline assignment: CDR1 SQVTM and CDR2 ANQGSEA. Trimming removed 5 bases from V and 6 bases from J, with 12 bases in between. CDR3 length equals 12 residues.

Ten or more counts support this clonotype. The rearrangement uses TRBV20-1 and TRBJ2-3; TRBD2 is a possible D gene (7 bases). CDR1 DFQATT and CDR2 SNEGSKA come from the germline V gene (reference sequence). There are 16 residues in the CDR3. The V gene lost 3 bases and the J gene lost 2 bases, with 18 bases spanning the gap. The CDR3 region is CSASGGTGGTTDTQYF. The CDR3 DNA is TGCAGTGCTAGTGGTGGAACGGGGGGCACCACAGATACGCAGTATTTT.

This clonotype was observed many times. This sequence joins TRBV20-1 and TRBJ1-1; D call uncertain. The CDR3 is 14 amino acids. Germline assignment: CDR1 DFQATT and CDR2 SNEGSKA (reference sequence). V shed 6 bases and J shed 5 bases, with 19 bases lying between them. The CDR3 spells CSASPGRVTTEAFF. The CDR3 coding sequence is TGCAGTGCCTCCCCCGGGCGGGTAACAACTGAAGCTTTCTTT.

The sample holds many counts of this clonotype. The V call is TRBV20-1, the J call TRBJ2-1; a possible D gene is TRBD2 (5 bases). The V gene's germline CDR1 is DFQATT and CDR2 SNEGSKA (reference sequence). Trimming shortened V by 3 bases and J by 7 bases, and 13 bases separated the two germline ends. This CDR3 has 13 amino acids. The CDR3 protein is CSARRDRKNEQFF. In nucleotides, the CDR3 is TGCAGTGCTAGGAGGGATCGCAAGAATGAGCAGTTCTTC.

This clonotype was found many times. The V call is TRBV20-1, the J call TRBJ2-7; perhaps TRBD2 as D (6 bases). V lost 3 bases and J lost 4, with 7 bases in between. Germline lookup yields CDR1 DFQATT and CDR2 SNEGSKA (reference sequence). The CDR3 length is 11 residues. CDR3 sequence: CSARTRYEQYF. As DNA, the CDR3 is TGCAGTGCTAGGACTAGGTACGAGCAGTACTTC.

This clonotype was detected many times. The chain combines TRBV5-1 with TRBJ1-3; a weak D match, TRBD1 (5 bases). Germline CDR1 reads SGHRS; CDR2 reads YFSETQ. V was pared by 3 bases and J by 0 bases, with 10 bases between. The CDR3 runs to 15 residues. The CDR3 reads CASSWDPRSGNTIYF. The DNA of the CDR3 is TGCGCCAGCAGCTGGGACCCTCGCTCTGGAAACACCATATATTTT.

This clonotype was seen ten or more times. The chain carries TRBV5-6 and TRBJ2-2; 9 bases align to TRBD2. After removal of 1 base from V and 1 base from J, the junction contained 5 bases not matched to a gene. The CDR3 spans 17 residues. CDR1 is SGHDT, CDR2 YYEEEE, per germline. In DNA form, the CDR3 reads TGTGCCAGCAGCTTGATATGGACTAGCGAGAACACCGGGGAGCTGTTTTTT. It translates to CASSLIWTSENTGELFF.

This clonotype was detected many times. The V call is TRBV14, the J call TRBJ1-2; D uncertain. The CDR3 length is 15 residues. CDR1 is SGHDN and CDR2 is FVKESK in the germline V gene. Trimming left V 4 bases short and J 2 bases short, with 14 bases between. In DNA form, the CDR3 reads TGTGCCAGCAGCCTACCTCCCCCCCGAAACTATGGCTACACCTTC. Its protein product is CASSLPPPRNYGYTF.

This clonotype has a count of ten or more. The CDR3 DNA reads TGTGCCAGCAGTTATAGGGCAGGGGAATCCTACGAGCAGTACGTC. Its translation is CASSYRAGESYEQYV. The J gene is TRBJ2-7, the V gene TRBV6-9; a possible D gene is TRBD1 (6 bases). Trimming took 2 bases from V and 1 from J, leaving 12 bases between them. Germline values: CDR1 MNHGY, CDR2 SVAAGI. The CDR3 is 15 residues long.

This clonotype was seen many times. The chain couples TRBV6-6 to TRBJ1-6, with D hard to call. Germline values: CDR1 MNHNY, CDR2 SVGAGI (reference sequence). CDR3 length equals 11 residues. Trimming shortened V by 7 bases and J by 7 bases, and 5 bases separated the two germline ends. In DNA, the CDR3 is TGTGCCAGCAAAGGGAATTCACCCCTCCACTTT. Its protein product is CASKGNSPLHF.

This clonotype was counted at least ten times. The rearrangement links TRBV25-1 to TRBJ2-7, with D possibly matching TRBD1 (5 bases). Germline V gene sequence: CDR1 MGHDK, CDR2 SYGVNS. This CDR3 comprises 14 residues. V was pared by 1 base and J by 6 bases, with 13 bases between. This CDR3 is CASSESGYQGEQYF. Written as DNA, the CDR3 is TGTGCCAGCAGTGAATCAGGGTACCAAGGCGAGCAGTACTTC.

This clonotype was recorded many times. The rearrangement uses TRBV5-1 and TRBJ1-2, with D possibly TRBD1 on 6 matching bases. V was trimmed by 0 bases and J by 5 bases, leaving 11 bases between them. The CDR3 sequence is 14 residues long. From germline, CDR1 is SGHRS and CDR2 YFSETQ. This chain's CDR3 is CASSLEGRGYGYTF. The CDR3 DNA is TGCGCCAGCAGCTTGGAAGGCAGGGGATATGGCTACACCTTC.

This clonotype came up many times. J is TRBJ1-6 and V is TRBV7-2, with D possibly being TRBD1 (5 bases). CDR1 is SGHTA, CDR2 FQGNSA, per germline. With 11 bases removed from V and 8 bases from J, the gap between germline ends came to 16 bases. The CDR3 is 13 amino acids. The CDR3 is CASNPGGHSPLHF. CDR3 nucleotides: TGTGCCTCAAACCCGGGGGGACATTCACCCCTCCACTTT.

This clonotype has only a few counts. A clone one base away is much larger, so this may be a read error. The genes are TRBV10-2 and TRBJ1-1; D call uncertain. Per the germline V gene, CDR1 is WSHSY and CDR2 is SAAADI. V was pared by 6 bases and J by 9 bases, with 14 bases between. The CDR3 consists of 12 residues. The CDR3 loop is CASRNNGIQAFF. The CDR3 DNA reads as TGCGCCAGCAGAAATAACGGGATACAAGCTTTCTTT.